This paragraph reports one T cell receptor (beta chain). The data were obtained in a study of cytomegalovirus exposure and HLA in healthy donors. The PCR employed 60 Vbeta primers together with 13 Jbeta primers. The data were produced by immunoSEQ multiplex PCR, yet TCRdb's version contains in-frame clones alone and is incomplete. The repertoire has under 130,000 clones, 76% of them found once; the top ten carry approximately 10%. V trimming: 3 bases; J trimming: 2 bases; junction bases outside the gene matches: 5. This CDR3 has 16 amino acids. Germline V gives CDR1 SGDLS, CDR2 YYNGEE. Healthy bone marrow donors made up the cohort.

The receptor was derived from a woman younger than 35 in good health and CMV-seropositive. This sequence joins TRBV9 and TRBJ2-3, with 11 bases matching TRBD1. Sequenced input: PBMCs. Here the CDR3 DNA reads TGTGCCAGCAGCGCCCGGGACAGGGGGTACACAGATACGCAGTATTTT. Translating gives CASSARDRGYTDTQYF.